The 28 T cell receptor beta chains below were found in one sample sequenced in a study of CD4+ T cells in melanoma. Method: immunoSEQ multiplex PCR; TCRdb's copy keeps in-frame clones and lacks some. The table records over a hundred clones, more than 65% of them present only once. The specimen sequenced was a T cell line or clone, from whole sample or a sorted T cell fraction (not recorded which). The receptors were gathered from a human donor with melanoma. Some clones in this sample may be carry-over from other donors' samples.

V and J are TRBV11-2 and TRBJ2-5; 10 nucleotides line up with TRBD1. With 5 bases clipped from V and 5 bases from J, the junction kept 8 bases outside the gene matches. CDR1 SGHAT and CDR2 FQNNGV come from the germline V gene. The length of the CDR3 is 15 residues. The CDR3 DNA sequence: TGTGCCAGCAGCCCCCGACAGGGGGCGAAGGAGACCCAGTACTTC. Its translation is CASSPRQGAKETQYF.

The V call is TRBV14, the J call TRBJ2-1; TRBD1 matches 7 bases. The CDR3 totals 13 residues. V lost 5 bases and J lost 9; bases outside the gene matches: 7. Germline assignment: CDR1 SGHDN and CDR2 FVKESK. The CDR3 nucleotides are TGTGCCAGCAGCATCCACCGGGACAGTGAGCAGTTCTTC. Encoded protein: CASSIHRDSEQFF.

The DNA for the CDR3 is TGTGCCAGCAGCCCCCAGCTAGGCATGGCTTCTGTGCAGTACTTC. This codes for CASSPQLGMASVQYF. This chain links TRBV9 with TRBJ2-7; D uncertain. Germline V gene data show CDR1 as SGDLS and CDR2 as YYNGEE. V was trimmed by 4 bases and J by 9 bases, leaving 23 bases between them. The CDR3 is 15 amino acids.

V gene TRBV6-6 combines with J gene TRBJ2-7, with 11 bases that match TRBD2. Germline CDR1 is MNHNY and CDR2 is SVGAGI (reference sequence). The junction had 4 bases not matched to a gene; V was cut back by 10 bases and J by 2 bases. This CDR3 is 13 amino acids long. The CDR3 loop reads CATRLAGTYEQYF. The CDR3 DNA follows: TGTGCCACCCGACTAGCGGGAACCTACGAGCAGTACTTC.

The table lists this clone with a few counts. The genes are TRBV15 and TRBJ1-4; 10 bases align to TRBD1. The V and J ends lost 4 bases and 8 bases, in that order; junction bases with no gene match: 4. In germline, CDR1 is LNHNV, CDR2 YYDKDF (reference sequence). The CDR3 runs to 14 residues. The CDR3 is CATSKGTGEEKLFF. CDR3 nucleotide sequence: TGTGCCACCAGCAAAGGGACAGGGGAAGAAAAACTGTTTTTT.

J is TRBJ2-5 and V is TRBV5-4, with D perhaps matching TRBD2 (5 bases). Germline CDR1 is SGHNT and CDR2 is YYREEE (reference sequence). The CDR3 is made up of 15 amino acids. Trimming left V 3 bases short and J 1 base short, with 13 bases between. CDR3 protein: CASSSQSSGQETQYF. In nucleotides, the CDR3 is TGTGCCAGCAGCTCCCAATCCAGCGGCCAAGAGACCCAGTACTTC. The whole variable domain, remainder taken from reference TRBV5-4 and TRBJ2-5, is ETGVTQSPTHLIKTRGQQVTLRCSSQSGHNTVSWYQQALGQGPQFIFQYYREEENGRGNFPPRFSGLQFPNYSSELNVNALELDDSALYLCASSSQSSGQETQYFGPGTRLLVL.

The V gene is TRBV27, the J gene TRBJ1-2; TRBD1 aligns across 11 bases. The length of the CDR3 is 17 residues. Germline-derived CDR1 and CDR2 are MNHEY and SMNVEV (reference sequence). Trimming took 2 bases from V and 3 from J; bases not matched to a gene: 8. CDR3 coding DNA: TGTGCCAGCAGTTTAAGGAGCAGGGACAGGGGGTACTATGGCTACACCTTC. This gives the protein CASSLRSRDRGYYGYTF.

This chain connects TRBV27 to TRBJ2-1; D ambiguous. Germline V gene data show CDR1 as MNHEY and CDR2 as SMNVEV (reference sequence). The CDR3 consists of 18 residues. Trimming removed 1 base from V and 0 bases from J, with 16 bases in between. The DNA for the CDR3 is TGTGCCAGCAGTTTATACTCCTTAGCCCCTAGCTCCTACAATGAGCAGTTCTTC. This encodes CASSLYSLAPSSYNEQFF.

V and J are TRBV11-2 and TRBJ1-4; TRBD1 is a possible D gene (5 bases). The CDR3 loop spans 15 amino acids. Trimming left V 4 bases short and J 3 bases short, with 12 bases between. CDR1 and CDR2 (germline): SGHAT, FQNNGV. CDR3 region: CASSSSGLSNEKLFF. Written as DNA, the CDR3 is TGTGCCAGCAGCTCCTCAGGGTTGTCTAATGAAAAACTGTTTTTT.

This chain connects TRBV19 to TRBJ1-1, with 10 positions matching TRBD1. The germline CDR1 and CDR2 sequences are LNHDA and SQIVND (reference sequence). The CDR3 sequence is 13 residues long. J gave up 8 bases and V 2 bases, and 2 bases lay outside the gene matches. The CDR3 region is CASSIRTGGEAFF. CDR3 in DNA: TGTGCCAGTAGTATACGGACAGGGGGGGAAGCTTTCTTT.

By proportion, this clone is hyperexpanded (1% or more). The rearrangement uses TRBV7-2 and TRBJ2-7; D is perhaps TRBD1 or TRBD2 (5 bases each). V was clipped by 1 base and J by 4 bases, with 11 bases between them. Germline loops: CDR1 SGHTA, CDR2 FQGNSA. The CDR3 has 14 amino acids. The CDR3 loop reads CASSLVGTAYEQYF. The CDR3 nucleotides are TGTGCCAGCAGCTTAGTGGGGACGGCATACGAGCAGTACTTC.

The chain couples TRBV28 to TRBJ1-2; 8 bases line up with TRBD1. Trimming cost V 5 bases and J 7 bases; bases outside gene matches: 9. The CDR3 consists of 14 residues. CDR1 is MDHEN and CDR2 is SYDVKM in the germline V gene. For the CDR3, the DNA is TGTGCCAGCAGTAAAACAGGGGGATTGGGTGGCTACACCTTC. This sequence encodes CASSKTGGLGGYTF.

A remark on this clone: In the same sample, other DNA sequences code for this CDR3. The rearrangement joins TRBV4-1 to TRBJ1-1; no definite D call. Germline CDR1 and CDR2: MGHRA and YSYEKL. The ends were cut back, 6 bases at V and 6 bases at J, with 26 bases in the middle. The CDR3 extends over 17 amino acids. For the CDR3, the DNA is TGCGCCAGCAGATCCTTTGTTGGTGGGAGTATAAGCTCTGAAGCTTTCTTT. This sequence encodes CASRSFVGGSISSEAFF.

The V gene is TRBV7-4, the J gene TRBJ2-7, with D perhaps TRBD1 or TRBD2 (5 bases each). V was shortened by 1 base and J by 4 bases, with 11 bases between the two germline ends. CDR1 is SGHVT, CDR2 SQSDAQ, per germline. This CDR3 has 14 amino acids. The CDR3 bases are TGTGCCAGCAGCTTAGTGGGGACGGCATACGAGCAGTACTTC. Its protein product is CASSLVGTAYEQYF.

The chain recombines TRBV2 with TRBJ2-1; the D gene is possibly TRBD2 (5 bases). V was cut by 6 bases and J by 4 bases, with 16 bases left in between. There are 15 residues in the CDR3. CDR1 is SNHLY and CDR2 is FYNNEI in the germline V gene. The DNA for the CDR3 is TGTGCCAGCAGCTACCAGGACTCCCCGTACAATGAGCAGTTCTTC. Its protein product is CASSYQDSPYNEQFF.

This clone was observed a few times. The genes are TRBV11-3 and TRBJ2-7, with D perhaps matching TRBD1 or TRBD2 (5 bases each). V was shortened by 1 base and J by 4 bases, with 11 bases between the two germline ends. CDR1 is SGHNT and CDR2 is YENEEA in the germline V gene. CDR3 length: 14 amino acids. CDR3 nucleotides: TGTGCCAGCAGCTTAGTGGGGACGGCATACGAGCAGTACTTC. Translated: CASSLVGTAYEQYF.

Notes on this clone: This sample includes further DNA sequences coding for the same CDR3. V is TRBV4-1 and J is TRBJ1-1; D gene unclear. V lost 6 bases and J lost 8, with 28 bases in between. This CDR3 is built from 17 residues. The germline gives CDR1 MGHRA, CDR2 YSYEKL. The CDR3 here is CASRSFVGGSISSEAFF. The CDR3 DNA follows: TGCGCCAGCAGATCCTTTGTTGGTGGGAGTATAAGCTCCGAAGCTTTCTTT.

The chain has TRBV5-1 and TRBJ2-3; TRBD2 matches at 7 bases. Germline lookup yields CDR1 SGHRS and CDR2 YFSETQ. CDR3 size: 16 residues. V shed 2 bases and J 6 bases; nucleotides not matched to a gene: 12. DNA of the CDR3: TGCGCCAGCAGCTTTACTTCCCGGGAGGCTGGGGATACGCAGTATTTT. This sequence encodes CASSFTSREAGDTQYF. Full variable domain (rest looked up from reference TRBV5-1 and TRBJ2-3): KAGVTQTPRYLIKTRGQQVTLSCSPISGHRSVSWYQQTPGQGLQFLFEYFSETQRNKGNFPGRFSGRQFSNSRSEMNVSTLELGDSALYLCASSFTSREAGDTQYFGPGTRLTVL.

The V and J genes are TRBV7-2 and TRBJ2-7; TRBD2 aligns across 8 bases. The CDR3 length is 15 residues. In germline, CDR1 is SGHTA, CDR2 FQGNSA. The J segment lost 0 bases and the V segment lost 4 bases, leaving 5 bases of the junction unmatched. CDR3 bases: TGTGCCAGCAGCTACGGGGGGGATAGCTCCTACGAGCAGTACTTC. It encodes CASSYGGDSSYEQYF. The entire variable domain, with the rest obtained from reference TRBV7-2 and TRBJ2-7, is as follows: GAGVSQSPSNKVTEKGKDVELRCDPISGHTALYWYRQSLGQGLEFLIYFQGNSAPDKSGLPSDRFSAERTGGSVSTLTIQRTQQEDSAVYLCASSYGGDSSYEQYFGPGTRLTVT.

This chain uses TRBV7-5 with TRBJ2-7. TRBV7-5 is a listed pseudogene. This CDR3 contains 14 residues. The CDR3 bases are TGTGCCAGCAGCTTAGTGGGGACGGCATACGAGCAGTACTTC. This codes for CASSLVGTAYEQYF.

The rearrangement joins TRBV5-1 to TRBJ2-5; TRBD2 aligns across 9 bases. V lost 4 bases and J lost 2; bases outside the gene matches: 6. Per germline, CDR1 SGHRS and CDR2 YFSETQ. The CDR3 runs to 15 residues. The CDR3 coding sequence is TGCGCCAGCAGCCCCATCCTAGCGGGACAAGAGACCCAGTACTTC. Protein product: CASSPILAGQETQYF.

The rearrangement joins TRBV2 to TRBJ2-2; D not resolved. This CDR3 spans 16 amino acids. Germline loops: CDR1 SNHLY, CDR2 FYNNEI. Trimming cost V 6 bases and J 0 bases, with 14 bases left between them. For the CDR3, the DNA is TGTGCCAGCAGACCCGTAGGATTCGCGAACACCGGGGAGCTGTTTTTT. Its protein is CASRPVGFANTGELFF.

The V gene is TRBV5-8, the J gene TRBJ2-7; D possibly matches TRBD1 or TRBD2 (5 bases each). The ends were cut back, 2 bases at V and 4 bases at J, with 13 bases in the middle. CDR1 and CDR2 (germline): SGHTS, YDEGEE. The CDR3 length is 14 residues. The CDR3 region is CASSLVGTAYEQYF. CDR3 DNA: TGTGCCAGCAGCTTAGTGGGGACGGCATACGAGCAGTACTTC. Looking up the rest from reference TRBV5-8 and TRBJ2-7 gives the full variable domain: EAGVTQSPTHLIKTRGQQATLRCSPISGHTSVYWYQQALGLGLQFLLWYDEGEERNRGNFPPRFSGRQFPNYSSELNVNALELEDSALYLCASSLVGTAYEQYFGPGTRLTVT.

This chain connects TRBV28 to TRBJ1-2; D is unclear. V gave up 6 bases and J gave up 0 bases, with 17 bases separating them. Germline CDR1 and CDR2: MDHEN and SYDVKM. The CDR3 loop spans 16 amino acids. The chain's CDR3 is CASSPIGEGTNYGYTF. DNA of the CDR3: TGTGCCAGCAGCCCGATTGGCGAGGGAACTAACTATGGCTACACCTTC.

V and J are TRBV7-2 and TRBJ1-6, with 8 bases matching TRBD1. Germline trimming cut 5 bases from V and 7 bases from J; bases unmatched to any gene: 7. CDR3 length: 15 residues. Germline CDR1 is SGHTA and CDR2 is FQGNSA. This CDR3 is CASSAGQGGNSPLHF. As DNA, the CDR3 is TGTGCCAGCAGCGCCGGACAGGGTGGCAATTCACCCCTCCACTTT.

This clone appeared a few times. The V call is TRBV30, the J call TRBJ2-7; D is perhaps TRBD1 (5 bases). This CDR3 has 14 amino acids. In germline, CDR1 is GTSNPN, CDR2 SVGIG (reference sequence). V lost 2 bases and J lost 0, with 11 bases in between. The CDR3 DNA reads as TGTGCCTGGAGTCAGGACATTTACTCCTACGAGCAGTACTTC. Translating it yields CAWSQDIYSYEQYF.

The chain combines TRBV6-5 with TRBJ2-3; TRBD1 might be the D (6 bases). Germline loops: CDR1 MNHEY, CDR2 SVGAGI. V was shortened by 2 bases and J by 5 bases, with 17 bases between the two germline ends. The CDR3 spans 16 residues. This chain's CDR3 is CASSYGTFPGIDTQYF. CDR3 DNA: TGTGCCAGCAGTTACGGGACATTCCCGGGGATAGATACGCAGTATTTT.

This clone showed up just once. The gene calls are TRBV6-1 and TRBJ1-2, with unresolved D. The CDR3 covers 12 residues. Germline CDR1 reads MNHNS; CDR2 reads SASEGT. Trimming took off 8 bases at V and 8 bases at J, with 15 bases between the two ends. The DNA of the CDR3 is TGTGCCAGCCGGCTCCGGGCGGAGGGCTACACCTTC. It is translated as CASRLRAEGYTF.